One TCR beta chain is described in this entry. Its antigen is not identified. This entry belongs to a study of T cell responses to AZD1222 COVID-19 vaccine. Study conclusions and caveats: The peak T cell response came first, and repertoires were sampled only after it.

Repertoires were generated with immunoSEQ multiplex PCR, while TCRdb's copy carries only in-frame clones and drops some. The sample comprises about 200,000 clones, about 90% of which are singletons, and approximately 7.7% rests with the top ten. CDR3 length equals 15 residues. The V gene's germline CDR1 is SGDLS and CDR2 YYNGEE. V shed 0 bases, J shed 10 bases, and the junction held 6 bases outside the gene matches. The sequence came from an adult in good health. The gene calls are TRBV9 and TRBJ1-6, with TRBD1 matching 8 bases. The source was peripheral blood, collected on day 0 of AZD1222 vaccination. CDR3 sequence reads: CASSVGTGLKSPLHF. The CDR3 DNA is TGTGCCAGCAGCGTAGGGACAGGGTTAAAATCACCCCTCCACTTT.